This TCR beta chain was profiled in a study of Ad26.COV2.S vaccination and SARS-CoV-2 variants. Study information: Ad26.COV2.S arm of COV1001 included the donor. Each vaccinee took Ad26.COV2.S intramuscularly, once or twice 56 days apart.

Broader study findings: There was reportedly substantial breadth in spike-specific CD8+ and CD4+ T cell responses after vaccination.

Notes on this clone: Antigen: not known.

Treatment defined: some 19 received Ad26.COV2.S at low or high dose, single or two shots; roughly five received placebo; per-sample allocation not given. After the first vaccine or placebo injection, samples were drawn on day 63. Immunization relied on an Ad26 vector, which expressed Wuhan-strain SARS-CoV-2 spike. The CDR3 loop spans 16 amino acids. V was trimmed by 5 bases and J by 4 bases, leaving 19 bases between them. Germline loops: CDR1 SGHTA, CDR2 FQGTGA. Profiled with immunoSEQ multiplex PCR; TCRdb holds only in-frame clones, not every one. The repertoire has some 400,000 clones, approximately 90% of them found once; the top ten carry under 2%.

This sample comprised peripheral blood, obtained in a trial of Ad26.COV2.S vaccine versus placebo. This TCR was sampled from a person between 18 and 65 years old who received the Ad26.COV2.S COVID-19 vaccine or a placebo. The V gene is TRBV7-3, the J gene TRBJ2-3, with a tentative D call TRBD1 (7 bases). Written as DNA, the CDR3 is TGTGCCAGCAGCCTACTAGCAGGGGGAGCGGCAGATACGCAGTATTTT. This translates into CASSLLAGGAADTQYF.